The present entry profiles one T cell receptor beta chain with its context. The specificity of this receptor is unknown. Per-nucleotide qualities are absent, and no much larger clonotype sits a single base away. For sequencing of the TCRbeta CDR3 region, genomic DNA was extracted from the sorted cells. The immunoSEQ Assay was used for sequencing of TCRbeta CDR3 regions. The source is immuneACCESS, and TCRdb retained only in-frame sequences with V and J called. Part of the clones is not carried over; for the studies checked, unresolved V genes explain less than half of this, and the remainder is unexplained. The sample table lists approximately 60,000 clones, roughly 80% of them with a count of one. The ten largest clones capture around 5% of the sample. The data were obtained in a study of OX40 agonist ivuxolimab in advanced cancers. Background on the whole study: Ivuxolimab, which targeted the costimulatory receptor OX40 (CD134), was an agonistic, fully human IgG2 monoclonal antibody. Intravenous ivuxolimab was administered to patients every 2 weeks at six dose levels: 0.01, 0.1, 0.3, 1.5, 3 and 10 mg/kg. Of the roughly 52 dose-escalation patients, hepatocellular carcinoma was present in 19, melanoma in approximately 15, renal cell carcinoma in 9 and head and neck cancer in 9. A male proportion of 82.7% and a mean age of approximately 55 years, ranging from roughly 20 to 80, were recorded for the dose-escalation cohort. Prior anti-PD-1, anti-PD-L1 or anti-CTLA-4 therapy was permitted, and approximately 40% of dose-escalation patients had received checkpoint inhibitors. Partial responses were achieved by three dose-escalation patients, of whom one had hepatocellular carcinoma and two had cutaneous melanoma. The purpose of peripheral TCRbeta sequencing was to test whether ivuxolimab changed TCR sequence diversity and led to clonal T-cell expansion. The monotherapy dose-escalation portion (N ≈ 50 patients) of the phase I ivuxolimab trial is reported in the paper.

The trial excluded patients who had a history of autoimmune disease or were on systemic immunosuppression. Peripheral blood for TCR sequencing was collected from all dose cohorts at baseline, on cycle 4 day 1, and on cycle 7 day 1. Samples were obtained from an open-label, multicenter, first-in-human phase I dose-escalation trial of ivuxolimab. Adults with locally advanced or metastatic melanoma, renal cell carcinoma, hepatocellular carcinoma or head and neck squamous cell carcinoma were enrolled in the trial. Before TCR sequencing, CD4+ T cells and CD8+ T cells were sorted from peripheral blood as separate populations. The germline V gene (reference sequence) supplies CDR1 PRHDT and CDR2 FYEKMQ. V is shortened by 0 bases, J by 2 bases, and the region joining them spans 14 bases. The CDR3 runs 17 amino acids, cysteine and phenylalanine included. Left in the record is the CDR3 DNA by itself, 51 bases read in frame from the first base.

On the study overall, not on this receptor specifically: Low levels of normalized T-cell clonal expansion were also seen in some patients who did not respond. After ivuxolimab, more expanded clones were found on average in CD8+ T cells than in CD4+ T cells. Antigen specificity was not determined for the clonally expanded peripheral T cells. At doses of 0.1 to 3.0 mg/kg, clonal expansion of both CD4+ and CD8+ blood T cells was observed from baseline to week 6. In the 0.1-3.0 mg/kg groups, partial responders were among the patients with the lowest normalized peripheral clonal expansion, particularly in CD8+ T cells.

The sequence is built from TRBV13 and TRBJ2-1, with no D gene named confidently. Sample: CD4+ or CD8+ T cells sorted from blood, taken in a trial of the OX40 agonist ivuxolimab. The origin of this receptor is an adult with an advanced solid tumor such as melanoma, head and neck, liver or kidney cancer. DNA sequence: TGTGCCAGCAGCTTAGGCTTTCTGACGTCGGCCTACAATGAGCAGTTCTTC. Its protein reads: CASSLGFLTSAYNEQFF.